The rows below give T cell receptor beta chains drawn from one sample of a study of response to subunit inactivated influenza vaccine. TCRdb fed the RT-PCR reads into MiXCR, producing one record per CDR3 protein. Of 400,000 to 650,000 distinct CDR3 sequences in the sample, more than 7% were seen once. Here the sequenced sample was PBMCs from blood, taken less than 25 months after vaccination. The receptors here all came from a man aged 50-75 years who received an inactivated influenza vaccine. The CDR3 runs from the conserved cysteine through the conserved F or W. The D gene is left open where the match is weak. Size values are once, few and many counts, or a class for expanded clones, and some rows have none.

>many|TRBV20-1|TRBD2|TRBJ2-7
CSARRGLAEDYEQYF
TGCAGTGCTAGGAGGGGACTAGCGGAGGACTACGAGCAGTACTTC
>few|TRBV20-1|TRBD2|TRBJ2-7
CSAPRGDEQYF
TGCAGTGCGCCTCGGGGGGACGAGCAGTACTTC
>NA|TRBV28|NA|TRBJ2-1
CASFTRGVDLRQFF
TGTGCCAGTTTTACACGGGGCGTTGATCTCCGGCAGTTCTTC
>few|TRBV29-1|NA|TRBJ2-1
CSVPTPRDRWVNEQFF
TGCAGCGTCCCTACCCCCAGAGATAGGTGGGTCAATGAGCAGTTCTTC
>NA|TRBV7-2|TRBD2|TRBJ2-7
CASSLVSGLAGGEQYF
TGTGCCAGCAGCTTAGTGTCTGGGCTAGCGGGAGGCGAGCAGTACTTC
>many|TRBV20-1|TRBD2|TRBJ2-5
CSAFHPDLGLAGWKAQYF
TGCAGTGCCTTCCACCCCGACCTCGGACTAGCGGGGTGGAAGGCCCAGTACTTC
>many|TRBV15|TRBD2|TRBJ2-5
CATGAGGHLLSGTQYF
TGTGCCACCGGAGCGGGAGGGCACCTGCTCAGTGGTACCCAGTACTTC
>NA|TRBV12-3/TRBV12-4|NA|TRBJ2-7
CASSLLGGVDEQYF
TGTGCCAGCAGTTTACTGGGGGGAGTGGACGAGCAGTACTTC
>many|TRBV7-2|NA|TRBJ2-7
CASSPLAGSYEQYF
TGTGCCAGCAGCCCTCTGGCGGGATCCTACGAGCAGTACTTC
>few|TRBV11-3|NA|TRBJ2-2
CASSLGLGIEFSGELFF
TGTGCCAGCAGCTTAGGACTAGGGATAGAATTCTCCGGGGAGCTGTTTTTT
>many|TRBV3-1|TRBD2|TRBJ2-2
CASRSPGLNTGELFF
TGTGCCAGCAGGAGTCCGGGACTAAACACCGGGGAGCTGTTTTTT
>few|TRBV6-6|NA|TRBJ1-1
CASSSTGLGEAFF
TGTGCCAGCAGCTCAACAGGGTTAGGGGAAGCTTTCTTT
>many|TRBV4-2|TRBD2|TRBJ2-3
CASSQELAASTDTQYF
TGTGCCAGCAGCCAAGAACTAGCGGCTAGCACAGATACGCAGTATTTT
>NA|TRBV20-1|NA|TRBJ2-2
CSARISENTGELFF
TGCAGTGCCAGGATCAGCGAAAACACCGGGGAGCTGTTTTTT
>NA|TRBV6-9|NA|TRBJ2-7
CARFRKGLPWEQYF
TGTGCCAGATTTCGGAAAGGACTACCGTGGGAGCAGTACTTC
>many|TRBV7-9|NA|TRBJ2-2
CASSPQSFTGELFF
TGTGCCAGCAGCCCCCAATCGTTTACCGGGGAGCTGTTTTTT
>NA|TRBV20-1|NA|TRBJ2-3
CSASRYSTDTQYF
TGCAGTGCTAGCAGGTATTCCACAGATACGCAGTATTTT
>many|TRBV27|NA|TRBJ2-3
CASSSLMGTEGTDTQYF
TGTGCCAGCAGTTCCCTCATGGGGACGGAGGGCACAGATACGCAGTATTTT
>many|TRBV5-1|NA|TRBJ1-1
CASSLLGGLDTEAFF
TGCGCCAGCAGCTTGTTGGGAGGGTTGGACACTGAAGCTTTCTTT
>NA|TRBV7-9|NA|TRBJ1-1
CASSPGTGYMNTEAFF
TGTGCCAGCAGCCCGGGCACAGGCTACATGAACACTGAAGCTTTCTTT
>many|TRBV7-2|TRBD1|TRBJ1-5
CASSPQGHNQPQHF
TGTGCCAGCAGCCCACAGGGGCACAATCAGCCCCAGCATTTT
>few|TRBV7-3|TRBD1|TRBJ2-7
CASSLVREGQGHEQYF
TGTGCCAGCAGCTTAGTACGAGAGGGACAGGGCCACGAGCAGTACTTC
>few|TRBV3-1|NA|TRBJ2-3
CASSQVLLRTDTQYF
TGTGCCAGCAGCCAAGTTCTGCTCCGCACAGATACGCAGTATTTT
>NA|TRBV5-5|NA|TRBJ2-7
CASSFPGITYEQYF
TGTGCCAGCAGCTTTCCCGGGATCACCTACGAGCAGTACTTC
>NA|TRBV10-3|NA|TRBJ1-4
CAISESIVGGNEKLFF
TGTGCCATCAGTGAGTCGATCGTTGGCGGGAATGAAAAACTGTTTTTT
>many|TRBV24-1|TRBD1|TRBJ2-4
CATSGAGTENIQYF
TGTGCCACCAGTGGAGCCGGGACAGAAAACATTCAGTACTTC
>few|TRBV20-1|NA|TRBJ2-3
CSAGGTYTDTQYF
TGCAGTGCTGGCGGGACTTACACAGATACGCAGTATTTT
>NA|TRBV6-1|NA|TRBJ2-3
CASLAVLRDTQYF
TGTGCCAGTTTGGCCGTCCTGCGGGATACGCAGTATTTT
>NA|TRBV24-1|TRBD2|TRBJ2-3
CATGTGLAGAVDTQYF
TGTGCCACCGGGACCGGACTAGCGGGAGCGGTAGATACGCAGTATTTT
>few|TRBV19|NA|TRBJ2-3
CASRGPSLDTQYF
TGTGCCAGTCGGGGACCCTCACTGGATACGCAGTATTTT
>NA|TRBV11-3|NA|TRBJ1-1
CASSQFVGGKVNTEAFF
TGTGCCAGCAGCCAATTCGTTGGCGGTAAGGTGAACACTGAAGCTTTCTTT
>NA|TRBV15|NA|TRBJ1-5
CATSRDSGHPQHF
TGTGCCACCAGCAGAGATAGCGGTCATCCCCAGCATTTT
>few|TRBV12-3/TRBV12-4|TRBD2|TRBJ2-3
CASSPDPLAGATADTQYF
TGTGCCAGCAGTCCGGACCCACTAGCGGGGGCCACTGCAGATACGCAGTATTTT
>NA|TRBV6-1|NA|TRBJ1-5
CASTERVGNQPQHF
TGTGCCAGCACCGAACGGGTGGGCAATCAGCCCCAGCATTTT
>NA|TRBV10-3|NA|TRBJ2-5
CAISAETVETQYF
TGTGCCATCAGTGCAGAGACCGTGGAGACCCAGTACTTC
>many|TRBV9|NA|TRBJ1-3
CASSSRGGGGNTIYF
TGTGCCAGCAGCTCCCGGGGAGGGGGTGGAAACACCATATATTTT
>few|TRBV20-1|TRBD1|TRBJ1-1
CSAKRWTGRSEAFF
TGCAGTGCTAAAAGATGGACAGGGCGAAGTGAAGCTTTCTTT
>many|TRBV7-2|NA|TRBJ2-2
CASSLAGSGTGELFF
TGTGCCAGCAGCTTAGCGGGGAGTGGCACCGGGGAGCTGTTTTTT
>few|TRBV30|TRBD2|TRBJ2-1
CAWSVRTSGRGSPVNEQFF
TGTGCCTGGAGTGTACGGACTAGCGGGAGGGGCTCTCCGGTCAATGAGCAGTTCTTC
>many|TRBV4-3|NA|TRBJ2-1
CASSYRAVNEQFF
TGCGCCAGCAGCTACCGAGCGGTCAATGAGCAGTTCTTC
>many|TRBV12-3/TRBV12-4|NA|TRBJ1-5
CASSLSGTNQPQHF
TGTGCCAGCAGTTTATCCGGGACGAATCAGCCCCAGCATTTT
>many|TRBV27|NA|TRBJ2-7
CASSPQGRGGLYEQYF
TGTGCCAGCAGTCCCCAGGGAAGGGGGGGCTTGTACGAGCAGTACTTC
>NA|TRBV12-5|TRBD1|TRBJ2-1
CASATGTGGFEQFF
TGTGCTAGTGCCACTGGGACAGGGGGCTTTGAGCAGTTCTTC
>NA|TRBV18|TRBD1|TRBJ2-4
CASSPATGENIQYF
TGTGCCAGCTCACCTGCGACAGGGGAAAACATTCAGTACTTC
>few|TRBV7-9|TRBD1|TRBJ2-5
CASSSIRGSETQYF
TGTGCCAGCAGCTCGATCAGGGGGTCGGAGACCCAGTACTTC
>many|TRBV11-2|NA|TRBJ2-7
CASSSQGRYEQYF
TGTGCCAGCAGCTCACAGGGACGGTACGAGCAGTACTTC
>many|TRBV30|TRBD2|TRBJ2-3
CAWSGVAGADTQYF
TGTGCCTGGAGTGGGGTAGCGGGAGCCGATACGCAGTATTTT
>NA|TRBV19|TRBD1|TRBJ2-2
CASSIGQGTGELFF
TGTGCCAGTAGTATAGGACAGGGCACCGGGGAGCTGTTTTTT
>medium-sized|TRBV29-1|TRBD2|TRBJ2-3
CSVEGLAGAIDTQYF
TGCAGCGTTGAGGGACTAGCGGGAGCAATAGATACGCAGTATTTT
>NA|TRBV7-2|NA|TRBJ2-1
CASSLVVELLAQSSYNEQFF
TGTGCCAGCAGCTTAGTCGTGGAGCTTCTGGCGCAGAGCTCCTACAATGAGCAGTTCTTC
>few|TRBV29-1|TRBD2|TRBJ2-7
CSVVGSGTDSYEQYF
TGCAGCGTTGTGGGTAGCGGGACCGACTCCTACGAGCAGTACTTC
>few|TRBV6-5|NA|TRBJ2-1
CASSSTLVRATEQFF
TGTGCCAGCAGTTCTACTCTGGTCAGGGCGACTGAGCAGTTCTTC
>many|TRBV20-1|NA|TRBJ2-1
CSAGVLNEQFF
TGCAGTGCTGGGGTTTTGAATGAGCAGTTCTTC